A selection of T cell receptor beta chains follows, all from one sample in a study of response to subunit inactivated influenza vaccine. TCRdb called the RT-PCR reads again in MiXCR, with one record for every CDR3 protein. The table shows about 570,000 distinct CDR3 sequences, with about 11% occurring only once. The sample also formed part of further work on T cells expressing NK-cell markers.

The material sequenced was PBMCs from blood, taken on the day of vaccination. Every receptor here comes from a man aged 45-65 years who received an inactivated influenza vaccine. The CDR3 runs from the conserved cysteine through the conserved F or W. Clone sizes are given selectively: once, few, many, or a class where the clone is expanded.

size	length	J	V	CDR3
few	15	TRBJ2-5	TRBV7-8	CASSLYLGVEETQYF
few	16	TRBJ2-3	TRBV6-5	CASSYSWRNLTDTQYF
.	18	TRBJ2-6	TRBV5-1	CASSLLGTDYSGANVLTF
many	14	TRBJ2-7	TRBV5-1	CASSLMGQNYEQYF
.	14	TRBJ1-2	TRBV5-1	CASSLGTGGEGYTF
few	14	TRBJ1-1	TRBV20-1	CSATRTVANTEAFF
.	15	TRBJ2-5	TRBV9	CASSGPGGPSETQYF
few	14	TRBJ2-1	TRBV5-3	CARSYSGFNNEQFF
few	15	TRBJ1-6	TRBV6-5	CASRQSEESVVPLHF
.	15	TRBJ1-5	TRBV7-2	CASSLVDSPRQPQHF
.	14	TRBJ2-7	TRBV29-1	CSVGGRGLYYEQYF
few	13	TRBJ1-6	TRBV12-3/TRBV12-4	CASSGQGLSPLHF
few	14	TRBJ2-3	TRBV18	CASSPQRSTDTQYF